These 21 T cell receptor beta chains were all obtained from the same sample, sequenced in a study of T cell changes during pregnancy in multiple sclerosis. The method was immunoSEQ multiplex PCR; TCRdb's version includes in-frame clones alone and lacks a portion of them. The sample includes tens of thousands of clones, about 94% of them seen just once. Here the sequenced sample was CD4+ T cells from peripheral blood mononuclear cells, taken before pregnancy. Every receptor here comes from a female donor with multiple sclerosis, enrolled in a pregnancy study.

This chain links TRBV2 with TRBJ2-1; 7 nucleotides line up with TRBD2. V was pared by 9 bases and J by 4 bases, with 9 bases of the junction left unmatched. CDR1 is SNHLY, CDR2 FYNNEI, per germline. The CDR3 extends over 14 amino acids. CDR3 loop: CASRGLDTYNEQFF. The DNA of the CDR3 is TGTGCCAGTAGAGGACTAGACACATACAATGAGCAGTTCTTC.

The V gene is TRBV11-2, the J gene TRBJ1-1; 8 bases agree with TRBD1. Germline V CDR1 and CDR2: SGHAT, FQNNGV. This CDR3 contains 15 residues. With V trimmed by 5 bases and J by 3 bases, 8 bases remained unmatched. The CDR3 sequence: CASSRLQGAYTEAFF. The DNA of the CDR3 is TGTGCCAGCAGCCGCCTTCAGGGGGCGTACACTGAAGCTTTCTTT. The complete variable domain, with remaining parts taken from reference TRBV11-2 and TRBJ1-1, reads EAGVAQSPRYKIIEKRQSVAFWCNPISGHATLYWYQQILGQGPKLLIQFQNNGVVDDSQLPKDRFSAERLKGVDSTLKIQPAKLEDSAVYLCASSRLQGAYTEAFFGQGTRLTVV.

This chain joins TRBV19 and TRBJ2-7; 9 bases match TRBD2. CDR1 is LNHDA and CDR2 is SQIVND in the germline V gene (reference sequence). After removal of 4 bases from V and 4 bases from J, the junction contained 5 bases not matched to a gene. The CDR3 has 14 amino acids. DNA of the CDR3: TGTGCCAGTAGTAGGGCTAGCGGGATTTACGAGCAGTACTTC. Translated: CASSRASGIYEQYF.

CDR3 DNA sequence: TGTGCCAGCAGTGACTCCGGGACAGGGAAGAAGGGCTACACCTTC. It encodes CASSDSGTGKKGYTF. The gene calls are TRBV6-4 and TRBJ1-2; 9 nucleotides line up with TRBD1. V was clipped by 0 bases and J by 8 bases; unmatched bases: 7. The germline V gene encodes CDR1 MRHNA and CDR2 SNTAGT. The CDR3 runs 15 residues.

The chain carries TRBV5-1 and TRBJ1-2; 9 nucleotides align to TRBD1. Losses at the gene ends were 3 bases for V and 7 bases for J; bases not matched to a gene: 1. Germline CDR1 is SGHRS and CDR2 is YFSETQ. This CDR3 is built from 12 residues. CDR3 nucleotides: TGCGCCAGCAGCTCGACAGGGGGTGGCTACACCTTC. Its translation is CASSSTGGGYTF.

The V call is TRBV6-5, the J call TRBJ1-3; 8 nucleotides match TRBD1. The CDR3 has 15 residues. Looked up from germline, CDR1 is MNHEY and CDR2 is SVGAGI. The V gene end was trimmed by 2 bases and the J gene end by 2 bases; junction bases not matched to a gene: 2. The CDR3 nucleotides are TGTGCCAGCAGTTACCAGGGGGCTACTGGAAACACCATATATTTT. This gives the protein CASSYQGATGNTIYF.

The CDR3 protein is CASSSWGQGETQYF. Here the CDR3 DNA reads TGTGCCAGCAGCTCCTGGGGACAGGGGGAGACCCAGTACTTC. V and J are TRBV7-2 and TRBJ2-5; 10 positions agree with TRBD1. V lost 4 bases to trimming and J lost 5 bases; unmatched junction nucleotides: 4. The CDR3 contains 14 residues. The V gene's germline CDR1 is SGHTA and CDR2 FQGNSA.

The J gene is TRBJ1-1, the V gene TRBV27; D gene uncertain. Trimming stripped 1 base from V and 1 base from J, with 25 bases between. The CDR3 is made up of 20 amino acids. Germline V gives CDR1 MNHEY, CDR2 SMNVEV (reference sequence). The CDR3 is CASSLYRPRGLTRRNTEAFF. The CDR3 DNA sequence: TGTGCCAGCAGTTTATACCGGCCCCGGGGTTTGACGCGTCGGAACACTGAAGCTTTCTTT.

This chain links TRBV5-6 with TRBJ2-3, with a tentative D call TRBD2 (6 bases). The CDR3 is 17 amino acids. The germline V gene encodes CDR1 SGHDT and CDR2 YYEEEE. V shed 4 bases and J shed 4 bases, with 22 bases lying between them. CDR3 region: CASSPAGSGYGADTQYF. The CDR3 DNA follows: TGTGCCAGCAGCCCCGCGGGGTCCGGGTATGGCGCAGATACGCAGTATTTT. Variable domain in full (rest from reference TRBV5-6 and TRBJ2-3): DAGVTQSPTHLIKTRGQQVTLRCSPKSGHDTVSWYQQALGQGPQFIFQYYEEEERQRGNFPDRFSGHQFPNYSSELNVNALLLGDSALYLCASSPAGSGYGADTQYFGPGTRLTVL.

The J gene is TRBJ1-5, the V gene TRBV4-2; maybe TRBD1 (6 bases). V lost 0 bases and J 3 bases, leaving 9 bases between the germline ends. The length of the CDR3 is 15 residues. Germline lookup yields CDR1 LGHNA and CDR2 YNFKEQ. The CDR3 here is CASSQEGQFNQPQHF. As DNA, the CDR3 is TGTGCCAGCAGCCAAGAAGGACAGTTCAATCAGCCCCAGCATTTT.

This clone was seen only once. V gene TRBV6-1 combines with J gene TRBJ2-2; 9 nucleotides match TRBD1. The germline V gene encodes CDR1 MNHNS and CDR2 SASEGT. This CDR3 has 18 residues. The junction had 13 bases not matched to a gene; V was cut back by 4 bases and J by 4 bases. CDR3 sequence reads: CASSGDRGTTRGTGELFF. CDR3 bases: TGTGCCAGCAGTGGAGACAGGGGGACCACCCGGGGCACCGGGGAGCTGTTTTTT.

The rearrangement joins TRBV28 to TRBJ1-1; TRBD1 might be the D (5 bases). CDR1 is MDHEN and CDR2 is SYDVKM in the germline V gene. Trimming pared 6 bases from V and 7 bases from J, leaving 12 bases between. This CDR3 is built from 12 residues. In nucleotides, the CDR3 is TGTGCCAGCAGCCCGGGACTGGGTGAAGCTTTCTTT. Protein sequence: CASSPGLGEAFF.

This clone appeared a few times. V gene TRBV2 combines with J gene TRBJ1-1; 9 nucleotides agree with TRBD1. The CDR3 extends over 13 amino acids. V was clipped by 11 bases and J by 1 base; unmatched bases: 5. Per germline, CDR1 SNHLY and CDR2 FYNNEI. The DNA for the CDR3 is TGTGCCGTACAGGGGGCTTCGAACACTGAAGCTTTCTTT. Protein sequence: CAVQGASNTEAFF.

This chain uses TRBV18 with TRBJ2-3; the match to TRBD1 covers 10 bases. V shed 5 bases and J 5 bases; nucleotides not matched to a gene: 7. The CDR3 spans 15 residues. From germline, CDR1 is KGHSH and CDR2 LQKENI. CDR3 residues: CASSVDRGPGDTQYF. Here the CDR3 DNA reads TGTGCCAGCTCAGTAGACAGGGGGCCGGGAGATACGCAGTATTTT.

The chain joins TRBV29-1 to TRBJ2-5, with 8 bases lining up with TRBD1. Trimming at V came to 7 bases and at J to 5 bases, leaving 6 bases not matched to a gene. Germline assignment: CDR1 SQVTM and CDR2 ANQGSEA. CDR3 size: 12 residues. The CDR3 here is CSGRQGRETQYF. The CDR3 coding sequence is TGCAGCGGCAGACAGGGGAGGGAGACCCAGTACTTC.

The genes are TRBV7-6 and TRBJ2-5; unclear D gene. V lost 2 bases, J lost 7 bases, and 14 bases lay in between. The CDR3 has 14 amino acids. CDR1 and CDR2 from the germline V gene are SGHVS and FNYEAQ. The CDR3 loop reads CASSLPPLRVTQYF. The CDR3 DNA is TGTGCCAGCAGCTTACCGCCGCTTAGAGTGACCCAGTACTTC.

The gene calls are TRBV11-2 and TRBJ2-3; D is undetermined. This CDR3 spans 15 amino acids. Per the germline V gene, CDR1 is SGHAT and CDR2 is FQNNGV. V gave up 1 base and J gave up 4 bases, with 12 bases separating them. The CDR3 coding sequence is TGTGCCAGCAGCTTAGTACGGCTAGGATCAGATACGCAGTATTTT. It encodes CASSLVRLGSDTQYF.

The chain joins TRBV9 to TRBJ2-2; a weak D match, TRBD2 (6 bases). Germline CDR1 SGDLS, CDR2 YYNGEE. Deletions cut 2 bases from V and 1 base from J, with 9 bases between. The CDR3 contains 15 residues. The CDR3 DNA reads as TGTGCCAGCAGCGTGGGGGGTGGGAACACCGGGGAGCTGTTTTTT. Residues: CASSVGGGNTGELFF. The entire variable domain, with the rest obtained from reference TRBV9 and TRBJ2-2, is as follows: DSGVTQTPKHLITATGQRVTLRCSPRSGDLSVYWYQQSLDQGLQFLIQYYNGEERAKGNILERFSAQQFPDLHSELNLSSLELGDSALYFCASSVGGGNTGELFFGEGSRLTVL.

The genes are TRBV5-5 and TRBJ2-3; D remains unclear. The V and J ends lost 0 bases and 0 bases respectively, with 11 bases between them. The CDR3 is 16 residues long. Germline V gene data show CDR1 as SGHKS and CDR2 as YYEKEE (reference sequence). CDR3 nucleotides: TGTGCCAGCAGCTTGGGGGCCCTTCCGAGCACAGATACGCAGTATTTT. Its protein product is CASSLGALPSTDTQYF.

The J gene is TRBJ1-3, the V gene TRBV25-1; D may be TRBD1 (6 bases). This CDR3 spans 16 amino acids. Germline V CDR1 and CDR2: MGHDK, SYGVNS. V shed 4 bases and J shed 0 bases, with 13 bases lying between them. The CDR3 spells CASSGLTGLSGNTIYF. The CDR3 DNA reads as TGTGCCAGCAGTGGATTAACAGGGCTCTCTGGAAACACCATATATTTT. The whole variable domain, filled in from reference TRBV25-1 and TRBJ1-3, reads EADIYQTPRYLVIGTGKKITLECSQTMGHDKMYWYQQDPGMELHLIHYSYGVNSTEKGDLSSESTVSRIRTEHFPLTLESARPSHTSQYLCASSGLTGLSGNTIYFGEGSWLTVV.

The CDR3 here is CASSDLGTAKNIQYF. CDR3 nucleotides: TGTGCCAGCAGTGACCTGGGCACGGCCAAAAACATTCAGTACTTC. V is TRBV2 and J is TRBJ2-4, with D unresolved. The CDR3 has 15 amino acids. V was trimmed by 3 bases and J by 1 base, leaving 10 bases between them. The germline V gene has CDR1 SNHLY and CDR2 FYNNEI. Supplemented by reference TRBV2 and TRBJ2-4, the full variable domain reads EPEVTQTPSHQVTQMGQEVILRCVPISNHLYFYWYRQILGQKVEFLVSFYNNEISEKSEIFDDQFSVERPDGSNFTLKIRSTKLEDSAMYFCASSDLGTAKNIQYFGAGTRLSVL.